This T cell receptor (beta chain) was obtained from a study of blood T cell repertoires in COVID-19 (dated by TCRdb to the early 2020s). As for the study more broadly: Samples from collaborators originated in the United States, Italy and Spain and spanned both the acute and convalescent phases of COVID-19. The material from the prospective study consisted of cDNA or gDNA derived from T cells, B-cell-depleted T cells, or PBMCs. Subjects who had been exposed to COVID-19, were actively infected with it, or had recovered from it provided the deeply sampled blood TCRbeta repertoires that made up the dataset. The repertoires were released in a freely available public database intended as a resource for research on the immune response to SARS-CoV-2. The samples were drawn from the first 160 participants of the ongoing ImmuneRACE study and from over 950 subjects provided by 6 global collaborators. Nearly every sample came with metadata listing a de-identified subject ID, COVID-19 status, age in years and sex. Where available, HLA class I and class II types were obtained from metadata supplied by the sample provider rather than from assay-based typing.

A remark on this clone: The clone's antigen remains unknown. No qualities accompany the bases; no much larger clone lies one base away.

Whole blood was collected in K2EDTA tubes by collaborating institutions according to the institutions' own protocols. For TCRbeta analysis, collaborators shipped samples in one of three forms: frozen whole blood, isolated PBMCs, or DNA extracted from either of those sample types. The CDR1 and CDR2 encoded by the germline V gene are MDHEN and SYDVKM. V and J lose 11 bases and 11 bases, and a span of 28 bases separates them. From the cysteine through the phenylalanine, the CDR3 covers 15 amino acids. Solely the CDR3 DNA is kept, with 45 bases framed from the first base. Beyond this particular receptor, the publication reports: The quantity of clinical and demographic metadata differed by source and by participant and was supplied without curation.

TCRbeta CDR3 regions were amplified from genomic DNA by means of the immunoSEQ Assay, a bias-controlled multiplex PCR. As for the authors' bioinformatics: The number of nucleated cells in each sample was estimated by amplification of reference gene primers within the assay. To quantify the absolute abundance of each unique TCRbeta CDR3 rearrangement, sequence reads were collapsed and filtered. For each sample, productive Simpson clonality was calculated by taking the square root of Simpson's diversity index across productive rearrangements. TCRdb mirrors the immuneACCESS table, restricted to in-frame sequences. Some clones are absent from its copies; in checked studies, under half trace to an unresolved V gene, and the reason for the others is unknown. The DNA was the basis for D and trimming; V, J and clone size are from that table. The sample table records over 150,000 clones; over 80% of these occur just once. The ten largest clones represent roughly 2.8% of the sample.

The sequence links TRBV28 to TRBJ1-5, with TRBD1 perhaps the D gene, on 6 matching bases. Sample: peripheral blood. The clonotype was recovered from a woman aged 55 to 70 with acute or convalescent COVID-19. The CDR3 is CAGGGRDLYTGTQHF. The sequence in DNA is TGTGCCGGCGGGGGCAGGGACCTTTATACGGGGACCCAGCATTTT.